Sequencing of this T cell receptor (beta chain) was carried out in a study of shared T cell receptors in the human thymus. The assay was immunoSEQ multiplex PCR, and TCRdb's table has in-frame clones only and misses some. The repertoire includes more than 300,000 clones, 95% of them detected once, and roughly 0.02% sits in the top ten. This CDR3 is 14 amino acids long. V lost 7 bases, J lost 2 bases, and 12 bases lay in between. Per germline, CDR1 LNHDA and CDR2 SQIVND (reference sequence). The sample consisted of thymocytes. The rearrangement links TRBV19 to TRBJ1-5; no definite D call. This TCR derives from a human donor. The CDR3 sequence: CASNPGPRNQPQHF. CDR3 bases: TGTGCCAGTAACCCAGGCCCTCGCAATCAGCCCCAGCATTTT.